This T cell receptor (beta chain) is from a study of T cell changes during pregnancy in multiple sclerosis. Assay: immunoSEQ multiplex PCR; the TCRdb copy retains only in-frame clones and omits some. The sample holds about 110,000 clones, 92% seen once. This CDR3 is 13 amino acids long. Trimming took 1 base from V and 0 from J, leaving 3 bases between them. Looked up from germline, CDR1 is LGHNA and CDR2 is YNFKEQ. The gene calls are TRBV4-2 and TRBJ1-1; D remains ambiguous. This receptor was obtained from a female donor with multiple sclerosis, enrolled in a pregnancy study. This specimen consisted of peripheral blood, obtained after pregnancy. CDR3 DNA sequence: TGTGCCAGCAGCCAAGCCATGAACACTGAAGCTTTCTTT. Protein product: CASSQAMNTEAFF.